Sequencing of this T cell receptor beta chain was carried out in a study of T-cell memory formation after mild COVID-19. Study information: Largely donor-specific sequence clusters came from two donors.

Study outcomes and limitations: Contracting CD8+ clones were enriched in EMRA, CD4+ mainly in CM and EM.

A note on this clonotype: What it binds is not known.

The V end lost 4 bases, the J end lost 3 bases, and 9 bases lay between the germline ends. Per germline, CDR1 MGHRA and CDR2 YSYEKL. The CDR3 has 13 amino acids. Libraries for TCRalpha and TCRbeta carried sample barcodes and unique molecular identifiers via 5'RACE. MiXCR, applied by TCRdb to the 5' RACE reads, yields one record per CDR3 protein. This sample has about 90,000 distinct CDR3 sequences, with about 15% found just once. Sequencing was done on a sample of PBMCs or a T cell subset sorted from them (not recorded which). The chain is built from TRBV4-1 and TRBJ1-1; D gene ambiguous. The receptor was isolated from a young man who had mild COVID-19 (a few samples of this study predate the infection). Cell type and time point are not known. DNA for the CDR3: TGCGCCAGCAGCCCGGGAGGACACACTGAAGCTTTCTTT. Its protein is CASSPGGHTEAFF.